A selection of T cell receptor beta chains follows, all from one sample in a study of blood T cell repertoires in COVID-19. Generated by immunoSEQ multiplex PCR, the TCRdb table keeps only in-frame clones and is missing some. In the table there are under 200,000 clones, around nine tenths of which are singletons. Sequenced: peripheral blood. The source of these receptors is a woman in her 70s with COVID-19, enrolled during active disease. Both conserved end residues are part of each CDR3. Each record gives: CDR3 DNA, CDR3 protein, J gene, V gene, clone size, D gene. A D gene is named only where the DNA matches it firmly. Clone sizes are given selectively: once, few, many, or a class where the clone is expanded.

CDR3 DNA: TGTGCCACCAGCAGGGGCGGGACAGGGGGCTACGAGCAGTACTTC
CDR3 protein: CATSRGGTGGYEQYF
J gene: TRBJ2-7
V gene: TRBV15
clone size: .
D gene: TRBD1

CDR3 DNA: TGTGCCAGCAGCTTAGCGACAGATCAGCCCCAGCATTTT
CDR3 protein: CASSLATDQPQHF
J gene: TRBJ1-5
V gene: TRBV7-9
clone size: .
D gene: .

CDR3 DNA: TGTGCCAGCAGCCTCGTGCGGAACACCGGGGAGCTGTTTTTT
CDR3 protein: CASSLVRNTGELFF
J gene: TRBJ2-2
V gene: TRBV7-9
clone size: .
D gene: .

CDR3 DNA: TGTGCCAGCAGCTTGGGGGCGCGGGGGGGTCGGGAGCAGTTCTTC
CDR3 protein: CASSLGARGGREQFF
J gene: TRBJ2-1
V gene: TRBV5-6
clone size: .
D gene: TRBD2

CDR3 DNA: TGTGCCAGCAGCTTAAGCCGACTAGCGGTGGCCTACAATGAGCAGTTCTTC
CDR3 protein: CASSLSRLAVAYNEQFF
J gene: TRBJ2-1
V gene: TRBV7-8
clone size: .
D gene: TRBD2

CDR3 DNA: TGTGCCAGCAGCTGGGGGGGACTTAGTCACGAGCAGTACTTC
CDR3 protein: CASSWGGLSHEQYF
J gene: TRBJ2-7
V gene: TRBV5-4
clone size: .
D gene: TRBD2

CDR3 DNA: TGTGCCACCATGCCACAGGGGGTGAATGAGCAGTTCTTC
CDR3 protein: CATMPQGVNEQFF
J gene: TRBJ2-1
V gene: TRBV24-1
clone size: once
D gene: TRBD1

CDR3 DNA: TGCAGCGTCCTTTGGGGGACAGCCTACGAGCAGTACTTC
CDR3 protein: CSVLWGTAYEQYF
J gene: TRBJ2-7
V gene: TRBV29-1
clone size: .
D gene: TRBD1

CDR3 DNA: TGCGCCAGCAGCCAAATCGGACAGGGGGCACGTGAAAAACTGTTTTTT
CDR3 protein: CASSQIGQGAREKLFF
J gene: TRBJ1-4
V gene: TRBV4-1
clone size: .
D gene: TRBD1

CDR3 DNA: TGTGCCAGCAGTTGGACAGGAAACTATGGCTACACCTTC
CDR3 protein: CASSWTGNYGYTF
J gene: TRBJ1-2
V gene: TRBV28
clone size: .
D gene: TRBD1

CDR3 DNA: TGTGCCAGCAGCTTGAACCAGGGACTAGCGGGGAAGGAGGAGTTCTTC
CDR3 protein: CASSLNQGLAGKEEFF
J gene: TRBJ2-1
V gene: TRBV5-6
clone size: once
D gene: TRBD2

CDR3 DNA: TGTGCCAGCAGCGCGGGACTCAATCAGCCCCAGCATTTT
CDR3 protein: CASSAGLNQPQHF
J gene: TRBJ1-5
V gene: TRBV5-6
clone size: .
D gene: .

CDR3 DNA: TGCGCCAGCAGCTTGGAACTAGCGTCAGAGACCCAGTACTTC
CDR3 protein: CASSLELASETQYF
J gene: TRBJ2-5
V gene: TRBV5-1
clone size: .
D gene: TRBD2

CDR3 DNA: TGTGCCAGCAGCAACAGCAGAAAGGGACATCGATACACCGGGGAGCTGTTTTTT
CDR3 protein: CASSNSRKGHRYTGELFF
J gene: TRBJ2-2
V gene: TRBV11-3
clone size: .
D gene: .

CDR3 DNA: TGCAGCGTTTTAGACAGGGCGGGTGAAAAACTGTTTTTT
CDR3 protein: CSVLDRAGEKLFF
J gene: TRBJ1-4
V gene: TRBV29-1
clone size: .
D gene: TRBD1

CDR3 DNA: TGTGCCTGGAGTGTGCAGGGCCGAGTGCCCCAGCATTTT
CDR3 protein: CAWSVQGRVPQHF
J gene: TRBJ1-5
V gene: TRBV30
clone size: once
D gene: .

CDR3 DNA: TGCAGCGTTAGGACAGGTCGGAACACTGAAGCTTTCTTT
CDR3 protein: CSVRTGRNTEAFF
J gene: TRBJ1-1
V gene: TRBV29-1
clone size: .
D gene: TRBD1

CDR3 DNA: TGTGCCAGCAGTGAAGTGGCTGACAATCAGCCCCAGCATTTT
CDR3 protein: CASSEVADNQPQHF
J gene: TRBJ1-5
V gene: TRBV2
clone size: .
D gene: .

CDR3 DNA: TGTGCCAGCAGCCAAAGGCGAGACAGGGGTACAGATACGCAGTATTTT
CDR3 protein: CASSQRRDRGTDTQYF
J gene: TRBJ2-3
V gene: TRBV3-1/TRBV3-2
clone size: .
D gene: TRBD1

CDR3 DNA: TGCAGCGTTGTGGGGGGGGCTGAAGCTTTCTTT
CDR3 protein: CSVVGGAEAFF
J gene: TRBJ1-1
V gene: TRBV29-1
clone size: few
D gene: .

CDR3 DNA: TGCGCCAGCAGCTCTGAAGGACAGGGGGTTGGTGGCTACACCTTC
CDR3 protein: CASSSEGQGVGGYTF
J gene: TRBJ1-2
V gene: TRBV5-1
clone size: .
D gene: TRBD1

CDR3 DNA: TGTGCCAGCTCACCTTCCCGACAGGGCGAAGGCTACACCTTC
CDR3 protein: CASSPSRQGEGYTF
J gene: TRBJ1-2
V gene: TRBV18
clone size: once
D gene: TRBD1

CDR3 DNA: TGTGCCAGCTCACCCGGACAGGGCAGGTCCAACTATGGCTACACCTTC
CDR3 protein: CASSPGQGRSNYGYTF
J gene: TRBJ1-2
V gene: TRBV18
clone size: .
D gene: TRBD1

CDR3 DNA: TGTGGCTTGCGGGACTTAGATTCACCCCTCCACTTT
CDR3 protein: CGLRDLDSPLHF
J gene: TRBJ1-6
V gene: TRBV30
clone size: few
D gene: .

CDR3 DNA: TGCGCCAGCAGCCAAGCCCCACAACGTGGTAATAATTCACCCCTCCACTTT
CDR3 protein: CASSQAPQRGNNSPLHF
J gene: TRBJ1-6
V gene: TRBV4-1
clone size: .
D gene: .

CDR3 DNA: TGTGCCAGCCAGCTTGGGGGGGCACTCGGAAACACCATATATTTT
CDR3 protein: CASQLGGALGNTIYF
J gene: TRBJ1-3
V gene: TRBV5-4
clone size: .
D gene: .

CDR3 DNA: TGTGCCTGGGTTTGGGCAGGCATCTATGGCTACACCTTC
CDR3 protein: CAWVWAGIYGYTF
J gene: TRBJ1-2
V gene: TRBV5-4
clone size: .
D gene: .

CDR3 DNA: TGTGCCAGCAGCCAAGTACAGGGGATAGATACGCAGTATTTT
CDR3 protein: CASSQVQGIDTQYF
J gene: TRBJ2-3
V gene: TRBV14
clone size: .
D gene: TRBD1

CDR3 DNA: TGTGCCAGCAGGCGGGGGCGAGGTGACGAGCAGTACTTC
CDR3 protein: CASRRGRGDEQYF
J gene: TRBJ2-7
V gene: TRBV6-6
clone size: once
D gene: .

CDR3 DNA: TGTGCCAGCCGTCCGACGGGGAGAGGCAATCAGCCCCAGCATTTT
CDR3 protein: CASRPTGRGNQPQHF
J gene: TRBJ1-5
V gene: TRBV5-8
clone size: once
D gene: .

CDR3 DNA: TGTGCCAGCAGCTTGAGGCGGAGTCCGAACACCGGGGAGCTGTTTTTT
CDR3 protein: CASSLRRSPNTGELFF
J gene: TRBJ2-2
V gene: TRBV5-4
clone size: once
D gene: .

CDR3 DNA: TGTGCCAGCAGCCTCGGGGGACAGGGGACCGAGCAGTACTTC
CDR3 protein: CASSLGGQGTEQYF
J gene: TRBJ2-7
V gene: TRBV28
clone size: few
D gene: TRBD1

CDR3 DNA: TGTGCCAGCAGCCAAGAAGACAGGGCCTACACCTTC
CDR3 protein: CASSQEDRAYTF
J gene: TRBJ1-2
V gene: TRBV3-1/TRBV3-2
clone size: .
D gene: TRBD1

CDR3 DNA: TGTGCCAGCAGTTACGGGTTATTTGAGCGGGATACGCAGTATTTT
CDR3 protein: CASSYGLFERDTQYF
J gene: TRBJ2-3
V gene: TRBV6-5
clone size: once
D gene: .

CDR3 DNA: TGTGCCAGCAGTCTACCCCGGGACAGCTACTACGAGCAGTACTTC
CDR3 protein: CASSLPRDSYYEQYF
J gene: TRBJ2-7
V gene: TRBV6-7
clone size: .
D gene: TRBD1

CDR3 DNA: TGTGCCACCAACAGGGCCGAGAACACTGAAGCTTTCTTT
CDR3 protein: CATNRAENTEAFF
J gene: TRBJ1-1
V gene: TRBV28
clone size: .
D gene: .

CDR3 DNA: TGTGCCAGCAGGGAAGGGGGGGGTGTATCAGCGACCGGGGAGCTGTTTTTT
CDR3 protein: CASREGGGVSATGELFF
J gene: TRBJ2-2
V gene: TRBV28
clone size: .
D gene: .

CDR3 DNA: TGTGCTAGTGGTTTGGGAACAGGGGGAAGGGAGACCCAGTACTTC
CDR3 protein: CASGLGTGGRETQYF
J gene: TRBJ2-5
V gene: TRBV12-5
clone size: .
D gene: TRBD1

CDR3 DNA: TGTGCCAGTAGTATCAACGCTAGGAGCAATCAGCCCCAGCATTTT
CDR3 protein: CASSINARSNQPQHF
J gene: TRBJ1-5
V gene: TRBV19
clone size: .
D gene: .

CDR3 DNA: TGTGCCAGCAGCAGGGGACAGGGACGTTCTGGAAACACCATATATTTT
CDR3 protein: CASSRGQGRSGNTIYF
J gene: TRBJ1-3
V gene: TRBV6-4
clone size: few
D gene: TRBD1